A single sample is the source of the 26 T cell receptor beta chains below, sequenced in a study of regulatory T cells in long-lasting Graves disease. The sample's time point: newly diagnosed GD, antithyroid drugs for less than 3 months. TCR sequences were obtained from RNA taken from PBMCs. Sequencing libraries for TCR beta were prepared with iRepertoire HTBI primers and Arm-PCR of CDR3 regions. TCRdb called the multiplex PCR reads again in MiXCR, with one record for every CDR3 protein. The sample consists of just over 600,000 distinct CDR3 sequences, approximately 15% of them appearing once. These records were also assigned to another study, of T cells in Graves' hyperthyroidism and ophthalmopathy.

The sample in question was peripheral blood mononuclear cells (PBMCs), obtained at new diagnosis, from a patient treated with antithyroid drugs. Receptors originate from a woman aged 25 to 45 with Graves disease.

In its sample, this clonotype was seen a few times. The chain is built from TRBV20-1 and TRBJ1-2, with D hard to call. Trimming left V 5 bases short and J 8 bases short, with 18 bases between. The CDR3 contains 13 residues. Germline CDR1 and CDR2: DFQATT and SNEGSKA (reference sequence). The CDR3 reads CSADDGLSMGYTF. In nucleotides, the CDR3 is TGCAGTGCTGATGACGGACTGAGTATGGGCTACACCTTC.

This clonotype was detected ten times or more. This chain uses TRBV24-1 with TRBJ2-5; D not resolved. The germline CDR1 and CDR2 sequences are KGHDR and SFDVKD. The CDR3 length is 14 residues. V dropped 3 bases and J dropped 5 bases, with 12 bases sitting between them. CDR3 sequence: CATSDPAAPETQYF. Written as DNA, the CDR3 is TGTGCCACCAGTGATCCTGCCGCGCCGGAGACCCAGTACTTC.

This clonotype was recorded at least ten times. The rearrangement links TRBV7-2 to TRBJ2-5; D ambiguous. V gave up 3 bases and J gave up 4 bases, with 6 bases separating them. The CDR3 runs to 12 residues. The germline V gene has CDR1 SGHTA and CDR2 FQGNSA. The CDR3 protein is CASSFFGETQYF. CDR3 in DNA: TGTGCCAGCAGCTTCTTCGGAGAGACCCAGTACTTC.

The V gene is TRBV18, the J gene TRBJ2-5, with D uncertain. Trimming shortened V by 5 bases and J by 4 bases, and 5 bases separated the two germline ends. CDR1 and CDR2 from the germline V gene are KGHSH and LQKENI. There are 11 residues in the CDR3. The CDR3 sequence is CASSDGETQYF. CDR3 DNA sequence: TGTGCCAGCTCAGACGGAGAGACCCAGTACTTC.

This clonotype was seen ten or more times. The gene calls are TRBV27 and TRBJ2-7, with D perhaps TRBD1 (6 bases). CDR1 MNHEY and CDR2 SMNVEV come from the germline V gene (reference sequence). V was cut by 6 bases and J by 3 bases, with 12 bases left in between. The length of the CDR3 is 13 residues. The CDR3, as DNA: TGTGCCAGCAGGTCTCCACAGGGCTACGAGCAGTACTTC. Its translation is CASRSPQGYEQYF.

This clonotype was seen repeatedly, ten times or more. The chain employs TRBV11-2 and TRBJ2-3; D is unresolved. Trimming took off 7 bases at V and 6 bases at J, with 11 bases between the two ends. Germline values: CDR1 SGHAT, CDR2 FQNNGV. This CDR3 region has 12 residues. The CDR3 nucleotides read TGTGCCAGCACCCACCTGGAGGATACGCAGTATTTT. It yields the protein CASTHLEDTQYF.

The rearrangement joins TRBV12-3 or TRBV12-4 to TRBJ2-2, with D tentatively TRBD1 (6 bases). Trimming took off 7 bases at V and 8 bases at J, with 14 bases between the two ends. The CDR3 covers 13 residues. CDR3 sequence: CASTGTRGGELFF. CDR3 bases: TGTGCCAGCACGGGAACCAGGGGTGGGGAGCTGTTTTTT.

Many counts were recorded for this clonotype. This chain connects TRBV29-1 to TRBJ1-4; D call uncertain. V gave up 7 bases and J gave up 10 bases, with 16 bases separating them. The CDR3 covers 12 residues. Germline V gene lookup returns CDR1 SQVTM and CDR2 ANQGSEA. CDR3 sequence (DNA): TGCAGCGCCTCCAAGGTCGAAGGAAAACTGTTTTTT. Amino acid sequence: CSASKVEGKLFF. Together with reference TRBV29-1 and TRBJ1-4, the CDR3 gives the full variable domain: SAVISQKPSRDICQRGTSLTIQCQVDSQVTMMFWYRQQPGQSLTLIATANQGSEATYESGFVIDKFPISRPNLTFSTLTVSNMSPEDSSIYLCSASKVEGKLFFGSGTQLSVL.

In its sample, this clonotype was seen many times. The rearrangement uses TRBV27 and TRBJ2-7, with 8 positions matching TRBD2. Trimming at V came to 6 bases and at J to 6 bases, leaving 10 bases not matched to a gene. Germline assignment: CDR1 MNHEY and CDR2 SMNVEV (reference sequence). This CDR3 is 14 amino acids long. As DNA, the CDR3 is TGTGCCAGCAGCCTCGTAGCGGGATCGGGCGAGCAGTACTTC. This encodes CASSLVAGSGEQYF.

This clonotype appeared many times. V usage is TRBV27 and J usage is TRBJ2-1, with 7 bases matching TRBD2. Trimming at V came to 5 bases and at J to 0 bases, leaving 4 bases not matched to a gene. The CDR3 spans 15 residues. Germline CDR1 is MNHEY and CDR2 is SMNVEV (reference sequence). CDR3: CASSVLADSYNEQFF. DNA of the CDR3: TGTGCCAGCAGTGTCCTAGCGGACTCCTACAATGAGCAGTTCTTC.

A remark on this clonotype: A much larger clone lies one base from this, so it may be a read error. The genes are TRBV15 and TRBJ1-1; D may be TRBD1 (6 bases). The CDR3 sequence is 15 residues long. Trimming stripped 7 bases from V and 1 base from J, with 16 bases between. Germline V gene lookup returns CDR1 LNHNV and CDR2 YYDKDF (reference sequence). CDR3 sequence: CATNLGGFTNTEAFF. The CDR3 DNA reads as TGTGCCACCAATTTAGGGGGTTTCACGAACACTGAAGCTTTCTTT.

The table lists this clonotype with many counts. The rearrangement links TRBV7-2 to TRBJ2-7, with D perhaps matching TRBD1 (7 bases). Germline V gene data show CDR1 as SGHTA and CDR2 as FQGNSA. This CDR3 contains 15 residues. Between the trimmed V and J ends, which lost 4 bases and 2 bases, there was a span of 15 bases. This CDR3 reads CASSSNQGGPYEQYF. The CDR3 DNA follows: TGTGCCAGCAGCTCCAACCAGGGGGGCCCCTACGAGCAGTACTTC.

This rearrangement joins TRBV7-3 to TRBJ1-2; possible D gene TRBD1, 5 bases. V was shortened by 5 bases and J by 2 bases, with 12 bases between the two germline ends. This CDR3 spans 14 amino acids. Per the germline V gene, CDR1 is SGHTA and CDR2 is FQGTGA. In nucleotides, the CDR3 is TGTGCCAGCAGCCCAGGGTCCGGGAACTATGGCTACACCTTC. Its translation: CASSPGSGNYGYTF.

V is TRBV30 and J is TRBJ1-1; 10 nucleotides agree with TRBD1. CDR1 is GTSNPN, CDR2 SVGIG, per germline (reference sequence). The V gene end was trimmed by 8 bases and the J gene end by 2 bases; junction bases not matched to a gene: 8. The CDR3 has 14 residues. The CDR3, as DNA: TGTGCCCGAAAGGGGACAGGGGTTAACACTGAAGCTTTCTTT. Translated, it gives CARKGTGVNTEAFF.

This clonotype was picked up many times. The chain employs TRBV7-6 and TRBJ2-4, with D uncertain. The germline V gene encodes CDR1 SGHVS and CDR2 FNYEAQ. V lost 5 bases to trimming and J lost 0 bases, with 14 bases between them. This CDR3 is built from 16 residues. The CDR3 sequence: CASSPKAELAKNIQYF. The CDR3 nucleotides are TGTGCCAGCAGCCCAAAGGCGGAGTTAGCCAAAAACATTCAGTACTTC.

The sample holds many counts of this clonotype. The chain joins TRBV12-3 or TRBV12-4 to TRBJ1-5; D perhaps matches TRBD1 (5 bases). V was trimmed by 3 bases and J by 7 bases, leaving 13 bases between them. This CDR3 contains 14 residues. The CDR3 loop is CASSFAGPGQPQHF. As DNA, the CDR3 is TGTGCCAGCAGTTTCGCAGGGCCGGGGCAGCCCCAGCATTTT.

A word on this clonotype: A single base separates this from a much larger clone, so it may be a read error. The genes are TRBV28 and TRBJ1-1; no reliable D call. The CDR3 is 12 amino acids. From germline, CDR1 is MDHEN and CDR2 SYDVKM. The CDR3 region has the DNA TGTGCCGGCAGTGTGGACGTCTCTGAAGCTTTCTTT. Its translation is CAGSVDVSEAFF.

Regarding this clonotype: Being one base from a much bigger clone, this may be a read error. The V and J genes are TRBV18 and TRBJ1-5; D is unresolved. Germline V gene data show CDR1 as KGHSH and CDR2 as LQKENI. V dropped 0 bases and J dropped 2 bases, with 14 bases sitting between them. The CDR3 is made up of 17 amino acids. The chain's CDR3 is CASSPPRVAFGNQPQHF. CDR3 DNA: TGTGCCAGCTCACCACCGCGGGTAGCCTTTGGCAATCAGCCCCAGCATTTT.

This clonotype showed up many times. This chain uses TRBV28 with TRBJ2-7; 9 nucleotides agree with TRBD1. CDR3 length: 15 amino acids. Germline V gene data show CDR1 as MDHEN and CDR2 as SYDVKM. V was pared by 2 bases and J by 4 bases, with 6 bases of the junction left unmatched. This CDR3 is CASSLPGTGRYEQYF. The CDR3 region has the DNA TGTGCCAGCAGTTTACCCGGGACAGGGAGGTACGAGCAGTACTTC.

This clonotype was seen ten or more times. The chain has TRBV28 and TRBJ2-7; 9 nucleotides line up with TRBD2. Germline CDR1 reads MDHEN; CDR2 reads SYDVKM. With 7 bases clipped from V and 7 bases from J, the junction kept 17 bases outside the gene matches. The CDR3 has 16 amino acids. CDR3 protein: CASNLGRLAGLGEQYF. Here the CDR3 DNA reads TGTGCCAGCAACCTCGGACGGCTAGCGGGATTAGGGGAGCAGTACTTC.

This clonotype was seen a few times. The DNA of the CDR3 is TGCGCCAGCAGGCACGGACTAGCGAACACCGGGGAGCTGTTTTTT. This translates into CASRHGLANTGELFF. The chain employs TRBV4-1 and TRBJ2-2, with 7 bases that match TRBD2. The V segment lost 6 bases and the J segment 0 bases; nucleotides outside the gene matches: 4. This CDR3 has 15 amino acids. CDR1 and CDR2 (germline): MGHRA, YSYEKL.

The chain combines TRBV7-2 with TRBJ2-7; 8 bases line up with TRBD2. The CDR3 sequence is 16 residues long. Germline V lookup: CDR1 SGHTA, CDR2 FQGNSA. V gave up 5 bases and J gave up 0 bases; unmatched junction bases: 9. The CDR3 loop reads CASSPFSGENSYEQYF. Written as DNA, the CDR3 is TGTGCCAGCAGCCCATTTAGCGGGGAAAACTCCTACGAGCAGTACTTC.

This clonotype was seen repeatedly, ten times or more. The chain combines TRBV27 with TRBJ2-5, with 8 nucleotides matching TRBD2. Germline V gives CDR1 MNHEY, CDR2 SMNVEV (reference sequence). CDR3 length equals 15 residues. J was trimmed by 2 bases and V by 5 bases; bases with no gene match: 7. CDR3 DNA sequence: TGTGCCAGCAGTCCGCGCCGGGGGGGGCAAGAGACCCAGTACTTC. Its protein product is CASSPRRGGQETQYF.

This clonotype occurred many times. CDR3 in amino acids: CASATSWETQYF. The CDR3 DNA reads TGTGCCAGCGCGACTAGCTGGGAGACCCAGTACTTC. The chain joins TRBV2 to TRBJ2-5; 7 positions match TRBD2. V shed 8 bases and J 5 bases; nucleotides not matched to a gene: 5. Germline assignment: CDR1 SNHLY and CDR2 FYNNEI. This CDR3 spans 12 amino acids. The entire variable domain, with the rest obtained from reference TRBV2 and TRBJ2-5, is as follows: EPEVTQTPSHQVTQMGQEVILRCVPISNHLYFYWYRQILGQKVEFLVSFYNNEISEKSEIFDDQFSVERPDGSNFTLKIRSTKLEDSAMYFCASATSWETQYFGPGTRLLVL.

This clonotype was recorded many times. The chain joins TRBV27 to TRBJ2-5; D is perhaps TRBD1 (6 bases). The V end was cut by 3 bases, the J end by 5 bases, with 19 bases between. Germline V gene data show CDR1 as MNHEY and CDR2 as SMNVEV (reference sequence). This CDR3 is built from 16 residues. CDR3 in DNA: TGTGCCAGCAGTTTCAGGCAGGGGTTCTTTCCGGAGACCCAGTACTTC. Translation gives CASSFRQGFFPETQYF.

This clonotype was picked up a small number of times. Lacking the conserved final phenylalanine or tryptophan, this CDR3 likely reflects a read error. The rearrangement uses TRBV10-2 and TRBJ2-5, with TRBD2 matching 7 bases. The CDR3 covers 13 residues. CDR1 and CDR2 (germline): WSHSY, SAAADI. With 6 bases clipped from V and 5 bases from J, the junction kept 6 bases outside the gene matches. CDR3 sequence reads: CASSQTSHETQYL. The CDR3 region has the DNA TGCGCCAGCAGCCAGACTAGCCACGAGACCCAGTACCTC.